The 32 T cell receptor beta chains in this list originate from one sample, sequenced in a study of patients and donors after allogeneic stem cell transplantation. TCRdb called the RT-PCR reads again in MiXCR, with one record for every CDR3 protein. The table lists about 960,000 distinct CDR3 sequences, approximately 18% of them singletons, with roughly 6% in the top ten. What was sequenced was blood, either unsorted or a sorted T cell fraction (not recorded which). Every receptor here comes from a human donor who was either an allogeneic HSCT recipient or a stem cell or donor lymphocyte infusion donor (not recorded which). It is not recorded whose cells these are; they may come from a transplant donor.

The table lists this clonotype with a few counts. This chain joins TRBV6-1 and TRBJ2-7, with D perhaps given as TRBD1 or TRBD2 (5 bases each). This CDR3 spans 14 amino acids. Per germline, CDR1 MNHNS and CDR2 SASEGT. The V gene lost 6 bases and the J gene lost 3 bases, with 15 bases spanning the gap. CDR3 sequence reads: CASSQGDGNYEQYF. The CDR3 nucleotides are TGTGCCAGCAGCCAAGGGGACGGCAACTACGAGCAGTACTTC.

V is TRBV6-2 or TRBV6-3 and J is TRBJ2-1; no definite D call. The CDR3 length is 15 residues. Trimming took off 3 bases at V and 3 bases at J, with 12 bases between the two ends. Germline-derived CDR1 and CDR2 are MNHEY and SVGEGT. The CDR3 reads CASSYRQRVYNEQFF. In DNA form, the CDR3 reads TGTGCCAGCAGTTATCGGCAAAGGGTCTACAATGAGCAGTTCTTC.

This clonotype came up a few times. CDR3 region: CASSGPFRFRVYEQYF. The CDR3, as DNA: TGTGCCAGCAGTGGGCCCTTTAGGTTCCGGGTCTACGAGCAGTACTTC. The chain employs TRBV21-1 and TRBJ2-7; the table names TRBD2, a call not compared with the DNA. TRBV21-1 is an annotated pseudogene. This CDR3 has 16 amino acids.

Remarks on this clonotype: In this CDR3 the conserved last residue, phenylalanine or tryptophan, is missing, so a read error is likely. The CDR3 loop is CASSEVSGARSNQPQHL. In DNA form, the CDR3 reads TGTGCCAGCAGTGAAGTTTCGGGGGCGAGGAGCAATCAGCCCCAGCATTTA. V is TRBV6-1 and J is TRBJ1-5; a possible D gene is TRBD1 (6 bases). The germline V and J ends were trimmed by 1 base and 1 base, with 14 bases remaining between them. The CDR3 sequence is 17 residues long. In germline, CDR1 is MNHNS, CDR2 SASEGT.

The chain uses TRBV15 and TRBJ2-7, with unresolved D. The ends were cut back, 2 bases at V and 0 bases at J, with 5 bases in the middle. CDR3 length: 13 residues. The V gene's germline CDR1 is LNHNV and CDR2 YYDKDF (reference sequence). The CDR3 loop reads CATSRWDSYEQYF. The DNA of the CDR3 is TGTGCCACCAGCAGATGGGACTCCTACGAGCAGTACTTC.

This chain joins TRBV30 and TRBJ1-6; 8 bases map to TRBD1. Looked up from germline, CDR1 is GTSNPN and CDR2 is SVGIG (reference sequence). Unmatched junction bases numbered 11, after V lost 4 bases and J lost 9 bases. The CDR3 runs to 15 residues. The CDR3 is CAWNPGQGRASPLHF. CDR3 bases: TGTGCCTGGAACCCCGGACAGGGTAGGGCTTCACCCCTCCACTTT.

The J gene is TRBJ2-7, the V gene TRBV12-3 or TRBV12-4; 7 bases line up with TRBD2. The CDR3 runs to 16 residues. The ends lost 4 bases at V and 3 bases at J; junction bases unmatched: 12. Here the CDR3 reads CASSSREDQLGYEQYF. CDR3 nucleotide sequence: TGTGCCAGCAGTTCCCGGGAGGATCAGCTGGGCTACGAGCAGTACTTC.

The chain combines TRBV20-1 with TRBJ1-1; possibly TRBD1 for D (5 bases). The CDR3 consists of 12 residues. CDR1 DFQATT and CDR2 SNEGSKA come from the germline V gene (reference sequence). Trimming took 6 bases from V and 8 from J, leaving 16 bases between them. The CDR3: CSAAGPAFEAFF. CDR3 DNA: TGCAGTGCGGCGGGACCGGCTTTCGAAGCTTTCTTT.

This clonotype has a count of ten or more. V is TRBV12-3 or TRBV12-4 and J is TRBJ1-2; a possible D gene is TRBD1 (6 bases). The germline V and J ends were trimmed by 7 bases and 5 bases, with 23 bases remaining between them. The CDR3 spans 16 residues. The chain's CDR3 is CASTALPGRGEYGYTF. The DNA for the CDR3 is TGTGCCAGCACCGCCTTGCCGGGCAGGGGAGAATATGGCTACACCTTC.

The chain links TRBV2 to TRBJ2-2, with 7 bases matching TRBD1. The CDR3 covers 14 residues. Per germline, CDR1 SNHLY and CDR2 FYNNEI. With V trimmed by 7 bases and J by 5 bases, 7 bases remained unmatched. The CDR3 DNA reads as TGTGCCAGCACCCGACAGGGCCGAACCGGGGAGCTGTTTTTT. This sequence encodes CASTRQGRTGELFF.

The CDR3 here is CATGRDSRYEQYF. CDR3 nucleotide sequence: TGTGCCACCGGACGGGACTCGCGATACGAGCAGTACTTC. The chain combines TRBV15 with TRBJ2-7, with a possible D match to TRBD2 (6 bases). Per germline, CDR1 LNHNV and CDR2 YYDKDF (reference sequence). This CDR3 comprises 13 residues. V dropped 8 bases and J dropped 4 bases, with 15 bases sitting between them.

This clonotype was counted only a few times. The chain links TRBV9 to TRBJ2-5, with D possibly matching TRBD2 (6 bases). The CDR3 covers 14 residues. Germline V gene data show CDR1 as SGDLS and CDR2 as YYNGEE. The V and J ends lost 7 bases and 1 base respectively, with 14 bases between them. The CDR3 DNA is TGTGCCAGCGCGCCTGGGGAGGCCCAAGAGACCCAGTACTTC. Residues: CASAPGEAQETQYF.

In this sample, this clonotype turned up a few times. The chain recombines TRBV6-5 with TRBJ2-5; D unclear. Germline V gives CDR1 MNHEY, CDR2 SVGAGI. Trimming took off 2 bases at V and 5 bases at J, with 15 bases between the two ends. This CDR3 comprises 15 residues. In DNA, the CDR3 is TGTGCCAGCAGTTACGTCCGGAAATCGCAGGAGACCCAGTACTTC. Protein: CASSYVRKSQETQYF.

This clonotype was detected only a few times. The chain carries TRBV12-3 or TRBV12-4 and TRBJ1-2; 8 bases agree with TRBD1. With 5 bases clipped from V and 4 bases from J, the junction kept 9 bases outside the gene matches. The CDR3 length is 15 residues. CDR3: CASSRTSTGVYGYTF. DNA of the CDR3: TGTGCCAGCAGTCGAACATCGACAGGGGTCTATGGCTACACCTTC.

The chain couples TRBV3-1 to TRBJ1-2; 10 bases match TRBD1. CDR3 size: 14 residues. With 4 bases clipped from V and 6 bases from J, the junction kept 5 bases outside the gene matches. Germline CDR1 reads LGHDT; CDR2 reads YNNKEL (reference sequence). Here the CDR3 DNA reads TGTGCCAGCAGCCTCGACAGGGGGCTAAATGGCTACACCTTC. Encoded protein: CASSLDRGLNGYTF.

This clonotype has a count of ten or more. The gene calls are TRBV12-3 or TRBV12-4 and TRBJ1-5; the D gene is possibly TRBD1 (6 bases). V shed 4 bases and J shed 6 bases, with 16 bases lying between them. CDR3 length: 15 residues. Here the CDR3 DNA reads TGTGCCAGCAGTTCCGACGGGCTCAGGGGTCAGCCCCAGCATTTT. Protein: CASSSDGLRGQPQHF.

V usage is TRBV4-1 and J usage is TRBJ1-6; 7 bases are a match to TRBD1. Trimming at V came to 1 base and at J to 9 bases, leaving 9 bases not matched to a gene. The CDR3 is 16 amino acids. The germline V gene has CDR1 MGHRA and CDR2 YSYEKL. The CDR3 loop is CASSQALTGSGSPLHF. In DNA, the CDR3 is TGCGCCAGCAGCCAAGCCCTGACAGGGAGTGGTTCACCCCTCCACTTT.

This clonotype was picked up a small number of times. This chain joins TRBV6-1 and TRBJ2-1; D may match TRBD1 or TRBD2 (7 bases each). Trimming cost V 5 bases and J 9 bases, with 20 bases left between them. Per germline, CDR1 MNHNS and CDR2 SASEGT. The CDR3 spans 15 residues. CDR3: CASSTRQGGDVEQFF. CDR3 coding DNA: TGTGCCAGCAGTACCCGCCAGGGGGGGGATGTTGAGCAGTTCTTC.

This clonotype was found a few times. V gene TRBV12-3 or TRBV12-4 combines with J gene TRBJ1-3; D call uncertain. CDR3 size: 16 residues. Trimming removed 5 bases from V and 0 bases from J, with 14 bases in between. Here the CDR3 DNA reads TGTGCCAGCAGTCCCACCACAGTACCCTCTGGAAACACCATATATTTT. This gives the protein CASSPTTVPSGNTIYF.

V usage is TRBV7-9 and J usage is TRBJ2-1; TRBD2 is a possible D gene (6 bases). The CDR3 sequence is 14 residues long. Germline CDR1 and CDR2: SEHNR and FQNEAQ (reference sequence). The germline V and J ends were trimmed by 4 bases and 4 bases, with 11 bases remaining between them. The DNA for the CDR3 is TGTGCCAGCAGCTCACGGGGGTTGTACAATGAGCAGTTCTTC. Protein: CASSSRGLYNEQFF.

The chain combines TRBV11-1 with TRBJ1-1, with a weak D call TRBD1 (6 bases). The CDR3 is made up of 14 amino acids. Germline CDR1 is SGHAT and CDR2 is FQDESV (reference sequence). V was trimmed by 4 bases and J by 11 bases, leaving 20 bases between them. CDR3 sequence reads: CASSSARQVPRAFF. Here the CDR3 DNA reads TGTGCCAGCAGCTCCGCCCGACAGGTGCCTCGGGCTTTCTTT.

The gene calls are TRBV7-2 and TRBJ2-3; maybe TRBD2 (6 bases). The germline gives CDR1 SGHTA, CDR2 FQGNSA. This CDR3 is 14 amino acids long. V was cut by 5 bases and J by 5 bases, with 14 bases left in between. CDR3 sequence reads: CASSLRDLGDTQYF. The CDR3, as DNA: TGTGCCAGCAGCCTCCGGGACTTGGGAGATACGCAGTATTTT. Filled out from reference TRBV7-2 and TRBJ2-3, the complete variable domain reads GAGVSQSPSNKVTEKGKDVELRCDPISGHTALYWYRQSLGQGLEFLIYFQGNSAPDKSGLPSDRFSAERTGGSVSTLTIQRTQQEDSAVYLCASSLRDLGDTQYFGPGTRLTVL.

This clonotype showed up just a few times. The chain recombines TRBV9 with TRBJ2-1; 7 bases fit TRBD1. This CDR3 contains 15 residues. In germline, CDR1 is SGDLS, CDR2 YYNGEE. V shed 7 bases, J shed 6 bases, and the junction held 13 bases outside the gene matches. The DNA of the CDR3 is TGTGCCAGCCGCCCGGCCGGACAGGAGCTCAATGAGCAGTTCTTC. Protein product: CASRPAGQELNEQFF. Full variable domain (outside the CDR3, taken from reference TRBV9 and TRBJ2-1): DSGVTQTPKHLITATGQRVTLRCSPRSGDLSVYWYQQSLDQGLQFLIQYYNGEERAKGNILERFSAQQFPDLHSELNLSSLELGDSALYFCASRPAGQELNEQFFGPGTRLTVL.

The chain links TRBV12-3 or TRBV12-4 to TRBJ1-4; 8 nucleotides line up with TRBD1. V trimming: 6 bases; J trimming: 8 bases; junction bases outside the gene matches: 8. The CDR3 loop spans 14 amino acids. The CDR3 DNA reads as TGTGCCAGCAGACAGGACAGGGTTGACGAAAAACTGTTTTTT. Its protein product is CASRQDRVDEKLFF.

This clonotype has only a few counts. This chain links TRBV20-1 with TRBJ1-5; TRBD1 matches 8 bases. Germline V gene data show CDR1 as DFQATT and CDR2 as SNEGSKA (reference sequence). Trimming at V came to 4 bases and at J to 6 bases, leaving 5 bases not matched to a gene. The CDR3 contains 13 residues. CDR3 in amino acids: CSANDRGSQPQHF. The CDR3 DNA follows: TGCAGTGCTAATGACAGGGGCTCTCAGCCCCAGCATTTT.

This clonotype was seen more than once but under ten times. CDR3 residues: CASSQAGASTDTQYF. CDR3 bases: TGTGCCAGCAGCCAAGCGGGGGCAAGCACAGATACGCAGTATTTT. The chain has TRBV7-2 and TRBJ2-3, with TRBD2 identical over 8 bases. This CDR3 is 15 amino acids long. Germline V gene sequence: CDR1 SGHTA, CDR2 FQGNSA. Germline trimming cut 5 bases from V and 0 bases from J; bases unmatched to any gene: 4. The full variable domain, in which reference TRBV7-2 and TRBJ2-3 provide the parts outside the CDR3, is GAGVSQSPSNKVTEKGKDVELRCDPISGHTALYWYRQSLGQGLEFLIYFQGNSAPDKSGLPSDRFSAERTGGSVSTLTIQRTQQEDSAVYLCASSQAGASTDTQYFGPGTRLTVL.

CDR3 nucleotide sequence: TGCAGTGCTAGTCACGCAAACTCCTACGAGCAGTACTTC. Amino acids: CSASHANSYEQYF. The chain is built from TRBV20-1 and TRBJ2-7; the D is unclear. CDR3 length: 13 amino acids. Germline V CDR1 and CDR2: DFQATT, SNEGSKA (reference sequence). V was shortened by 3 bases and J by 0 bases, with 9 bases between the two germline ends.

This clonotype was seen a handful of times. The CDR3 sequence: CASSLGSRGLYNEQFF. CDR3 bases: TGTGCCAGCAGCTTAGGGTCCAGGGGACTGTACAATGAGCAGTTCTTC. This rearrangement joins TRBV7-2 to TRBJ2-1; D tentatively reads TRBD1 or TRBD2 (6 bases each). CDR1 is SGHTA, CDR2 FQGNSA, per germline. V lost 1 base and J lost 4, with 14 bases in between. The CDR3 has 16 amino acids.

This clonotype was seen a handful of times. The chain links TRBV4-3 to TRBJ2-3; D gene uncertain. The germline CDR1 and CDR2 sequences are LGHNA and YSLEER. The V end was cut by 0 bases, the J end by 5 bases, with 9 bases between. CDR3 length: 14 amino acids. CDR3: CASSQDQLGDTQYF. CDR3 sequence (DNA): TGCGCCAGCAGCCAAGATCAGCTAGGAGATACGCAGTATTTT.

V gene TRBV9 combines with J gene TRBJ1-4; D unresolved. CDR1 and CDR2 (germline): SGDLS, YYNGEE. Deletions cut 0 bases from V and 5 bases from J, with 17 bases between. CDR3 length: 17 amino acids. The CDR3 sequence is CASSVDPPGSVNEKLFF. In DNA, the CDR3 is TGTGCCAGCAGCGTAGACCCGCCGGGTTCAGTGAATGAAAAACTGTTTTTT.

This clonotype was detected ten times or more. CDR3 coding DNA: TGTGCCACCGCAGAAGGGGGATCTGGGGCCAACGTCCTGACTTTC. This translates into CATAEGGSGANVLTF. V is TRBV24-1 and J is TRBJ2-6; weak D call: TRBD1 (6 bases). Trimming took off 9 bases at V and 1 base at J, with 12 bases between the two ends. CDR3 length equals 15 residues. The germline CDR1 and CDR2 sequences are KGHDR and SFDVKD.

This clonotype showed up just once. CDR3 nucleotides: TGTGCCAGCAGTCCTGGGGCACAAAACATTCAGTACTTC. Protein: CASSPGAQNIQYF. The chain uses TRBV27 and TRBJ2-4; D might be TRBD1 (5 bases). There are 13 residues in the CDR3. Per the germline V gene, CDR1 is MNHEY and CDR2 is SMNVEV (reference sequence). The V end lost 5 bases, the J end lost 5 bases, and 10 bases lay between the germline ends.